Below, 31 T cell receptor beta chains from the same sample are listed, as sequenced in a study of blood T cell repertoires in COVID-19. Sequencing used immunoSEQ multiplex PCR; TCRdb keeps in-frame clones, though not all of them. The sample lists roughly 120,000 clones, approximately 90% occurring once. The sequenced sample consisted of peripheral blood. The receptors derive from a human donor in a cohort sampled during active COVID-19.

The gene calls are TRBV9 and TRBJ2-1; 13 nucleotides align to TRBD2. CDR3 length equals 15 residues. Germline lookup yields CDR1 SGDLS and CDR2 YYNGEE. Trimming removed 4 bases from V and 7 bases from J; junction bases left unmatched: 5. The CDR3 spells CASSTSGGAGNEQFF. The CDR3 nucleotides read TGTGCCAGCAGCACTAGCGGGGGGGCCGGAAATGAGCAGTTCTTC.

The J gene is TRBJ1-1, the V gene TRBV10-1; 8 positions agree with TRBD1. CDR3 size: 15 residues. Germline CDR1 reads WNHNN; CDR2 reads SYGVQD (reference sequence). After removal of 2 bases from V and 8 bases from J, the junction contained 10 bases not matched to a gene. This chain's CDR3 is CASSEGQGWEEEAFF. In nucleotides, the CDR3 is TGCGCCAGCAGTGAGGGACAGGGTTGGGAAGAGGAAGCTTTCTTT.

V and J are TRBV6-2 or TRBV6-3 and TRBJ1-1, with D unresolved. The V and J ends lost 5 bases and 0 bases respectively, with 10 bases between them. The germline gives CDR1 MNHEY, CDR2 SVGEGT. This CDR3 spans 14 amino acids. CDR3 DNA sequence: TGTGCCAGCAGTAAGCACGTGATGAACACTGAAGCTTTCTTT. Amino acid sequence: CASSKHVMNTEAFF.

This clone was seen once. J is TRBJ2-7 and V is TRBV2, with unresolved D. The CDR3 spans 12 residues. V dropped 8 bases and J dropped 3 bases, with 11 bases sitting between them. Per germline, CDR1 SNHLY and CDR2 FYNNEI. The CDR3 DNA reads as TGTGCCAGCGGCAGTAGCAGCTACGAGCAGTACTTC. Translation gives CASGSSSYEQYF.

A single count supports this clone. This CDR3 reads CASSQWGRFFNEQFF. The CDR3 DNA follows: TGTGCCAGCAGCCAATGGGGCCGCTTCTTCAATGAGCAGTTCTTC. The chain recombines TRBV14 with TRBJ2-1, with D perhaps matching TRBD1 (5 bases). The CDR3 is 15 amino acids. CDR1 is SGHDN and CDR2 is FVKESK in the germline V gene. Trimming cost V 2 bases and J 6 bases, with 14 bases left between them.

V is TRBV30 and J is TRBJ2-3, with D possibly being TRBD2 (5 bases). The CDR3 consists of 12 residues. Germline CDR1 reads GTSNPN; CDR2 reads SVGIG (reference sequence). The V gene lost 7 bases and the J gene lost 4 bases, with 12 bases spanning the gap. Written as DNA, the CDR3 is TGTGCCTTTTCCGGGGTGCCAGATACGCAGTATTTT. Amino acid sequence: CAFSGVPDTQYF.

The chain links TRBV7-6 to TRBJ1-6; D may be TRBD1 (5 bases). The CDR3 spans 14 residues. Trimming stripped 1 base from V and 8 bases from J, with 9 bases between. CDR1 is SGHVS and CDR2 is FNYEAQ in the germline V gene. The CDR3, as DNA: TGTGCCAGCAGCTTAGGCCAGGGTTATTCACCCCTCCACTTT. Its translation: CASSLGQGYSPLHF. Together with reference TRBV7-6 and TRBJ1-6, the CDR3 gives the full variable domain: GAGVSQSPRYKVTKRGQDVALRCDPISGHVSLYWYRQALGQGPEFLTYFNYEAQQDKSGLPNDRFSAERPEGSISTLTIQRTEQRDSAMYRCASSLGQGYSPLHFGNGTRLTVT.

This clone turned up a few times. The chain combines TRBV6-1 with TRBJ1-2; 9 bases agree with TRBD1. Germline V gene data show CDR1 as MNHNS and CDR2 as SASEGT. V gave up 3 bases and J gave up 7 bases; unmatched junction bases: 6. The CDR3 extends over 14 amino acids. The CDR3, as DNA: TGTGCCAGCAGTGACGACAGGGGGTGGGGTGGCTACACCTTC. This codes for CASSDDRGWGGYTF.

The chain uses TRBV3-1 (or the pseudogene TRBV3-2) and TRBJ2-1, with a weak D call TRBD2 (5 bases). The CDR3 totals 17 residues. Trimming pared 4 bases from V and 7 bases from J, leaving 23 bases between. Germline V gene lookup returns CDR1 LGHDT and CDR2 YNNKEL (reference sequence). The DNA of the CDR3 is TGTGCCAGCAGCCCCAGTCCCCCTCACGGGGTTTTGAATGAGCAGTTCTTC. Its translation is CASSPSPPHGVLNEQFF.

The CDR3 nucleotides are TGCGCCAGCAGTCCACGCGGAGGGGACGGCTATGGCTACACCTTC. This sequence encodes CASSPRGGDGYGYTF. The chain recombines TRBV5-1 with TRBJ1-2, with D perhaps matching TRBD1 (5 bases). Trimming shortened V by 5 bases and J by 4 bases, and 18 bases separated the two germline ends. The CDR3 runs to 15 residues. Germline-derived CDR1 and CDR2 are SGHRS and YFSETQ. Complete variable domain (other parts from reference TRBV5-1 and TRBJ1-2): KAGVTQTPRYLIKTRGQQVTLSCSPISGHRSVSWYQQTPGQGLQFLFEYFSETQRNKGNFPGRFSGRQFSNSRSEMNVSTLELGDSALYLCASSPRGGDGYGYTFGSGTRLTVV.

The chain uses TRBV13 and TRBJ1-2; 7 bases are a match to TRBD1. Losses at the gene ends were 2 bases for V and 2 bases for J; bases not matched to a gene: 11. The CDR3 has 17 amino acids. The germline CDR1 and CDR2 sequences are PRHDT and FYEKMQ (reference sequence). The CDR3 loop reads CASSLSFRTGENYGYTF. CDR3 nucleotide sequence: TGTGCCAGCAGCTTAAGCTTTAGGACAGGAGAGAACTATGGCTACACCTTC.

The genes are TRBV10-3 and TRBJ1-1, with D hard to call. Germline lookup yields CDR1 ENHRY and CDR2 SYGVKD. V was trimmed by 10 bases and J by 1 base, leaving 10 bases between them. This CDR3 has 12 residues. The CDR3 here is CATTRENTEAFF. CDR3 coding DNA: TGTGCCACAACTAGGGAGAACACTGAAGCTTTCTTT.

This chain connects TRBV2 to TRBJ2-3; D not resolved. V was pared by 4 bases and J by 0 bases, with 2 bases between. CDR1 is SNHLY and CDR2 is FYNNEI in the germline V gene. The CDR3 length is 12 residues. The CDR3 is CASSASTDTQYF. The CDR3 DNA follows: TGTGCCAGCAGTGCAAGCACAGATACGCAGTATTTT. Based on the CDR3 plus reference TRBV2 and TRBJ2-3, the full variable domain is EPEVTQTPSHQVTQMGQEVILRCVPISNHLYFYWYRQILGQKVEFLVSFYNNEISEKSEIFDDQFSVERPDGSNFTLKIRSTKLEDSAMYFCASSASTDTQYFGPGTRLTVL.

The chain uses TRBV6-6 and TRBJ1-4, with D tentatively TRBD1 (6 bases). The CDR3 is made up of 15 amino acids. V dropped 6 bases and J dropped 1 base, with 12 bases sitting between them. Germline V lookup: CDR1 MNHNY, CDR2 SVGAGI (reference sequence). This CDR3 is CASRHRVQTNEKLFF. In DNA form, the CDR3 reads TGTGCCAGCAGACACAGGGTGCAAACTAATGAAAAACTGTTTTTT.

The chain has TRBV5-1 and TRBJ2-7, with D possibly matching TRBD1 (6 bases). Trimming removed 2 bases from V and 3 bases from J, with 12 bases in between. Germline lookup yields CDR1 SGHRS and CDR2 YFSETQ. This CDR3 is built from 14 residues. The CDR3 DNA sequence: TGCGCCAGCAGCTTACAGGGACGAGACTACGAGCAGTACTTC. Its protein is CASSLQGRDYEQYF.

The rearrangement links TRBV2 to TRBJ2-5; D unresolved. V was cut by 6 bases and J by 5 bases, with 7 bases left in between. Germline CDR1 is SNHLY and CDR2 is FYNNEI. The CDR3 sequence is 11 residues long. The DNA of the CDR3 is TGTGCCAGCAGGGCCCAGGAGACCCAGTACTTC. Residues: CASRAQETQYF.

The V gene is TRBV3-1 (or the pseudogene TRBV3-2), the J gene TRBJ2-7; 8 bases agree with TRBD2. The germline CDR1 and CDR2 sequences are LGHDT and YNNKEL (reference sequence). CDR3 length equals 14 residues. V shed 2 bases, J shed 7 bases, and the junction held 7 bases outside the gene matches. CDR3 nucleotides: TGTGCCAGCAGCCAATCCGGGAGGGCCGGAGAGCAGTACTTC. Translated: CASSQSGRAGEQYF.

The CDR3 sequence: CASSLGRTADYEQYF. CDR3 sequence (DNA): TGTGCCAGCAGCTTAGGCCGCACAGCCGACTACGAGCAGTACTTC. The chain has TRBV7-9 and TRBJ2-7; no reliable D call. CDR1 is SEHNR and CDR2 is FQNEAQ in the germline V gene (reference sequence). Trimming removed 1 base at V and 3 bases at J, with 13 bases between. The CDR3 sequence is 15 residues long.

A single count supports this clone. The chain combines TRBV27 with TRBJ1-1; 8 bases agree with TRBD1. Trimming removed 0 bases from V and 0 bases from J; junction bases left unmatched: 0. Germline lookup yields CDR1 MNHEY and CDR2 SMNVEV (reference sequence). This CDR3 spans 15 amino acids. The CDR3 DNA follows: TGTGCCAGCAGTTTATCGGACAGGGTGAACACTGAAGCTTTCTTT. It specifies CASSLSDRVNTEAFF.

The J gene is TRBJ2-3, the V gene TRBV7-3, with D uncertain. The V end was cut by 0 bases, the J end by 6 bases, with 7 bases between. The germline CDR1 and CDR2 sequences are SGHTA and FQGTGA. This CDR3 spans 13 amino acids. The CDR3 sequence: CASSLTASDTQYF. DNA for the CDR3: TGTGCCAGCAGCTTAACGGCTTCTGATACGCAGTATTTT.

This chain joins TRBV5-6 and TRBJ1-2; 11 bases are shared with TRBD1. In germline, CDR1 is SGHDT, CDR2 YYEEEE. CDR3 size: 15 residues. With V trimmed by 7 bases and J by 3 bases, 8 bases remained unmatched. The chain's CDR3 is CASALGQGAYYGYTF. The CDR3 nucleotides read TGTGCCAGCGCACTCGGACAGGGGGCTTACTATGGCTACACCTTC.

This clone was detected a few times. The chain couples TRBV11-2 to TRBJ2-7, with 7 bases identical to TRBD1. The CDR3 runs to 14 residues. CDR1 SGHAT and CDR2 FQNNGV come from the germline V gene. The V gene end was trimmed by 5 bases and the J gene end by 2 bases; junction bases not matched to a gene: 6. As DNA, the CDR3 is TGTGCCAGCAGCGGATGGGACAGTCCCTACGAGCAGTACTTC. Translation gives CASSGWDSPYEQYF.

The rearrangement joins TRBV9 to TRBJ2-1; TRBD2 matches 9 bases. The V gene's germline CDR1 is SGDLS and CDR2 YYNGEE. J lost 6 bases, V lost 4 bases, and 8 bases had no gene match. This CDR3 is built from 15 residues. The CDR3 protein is CASSLYGTSFNEQFF. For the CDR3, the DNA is TGTGCCAGCAGCCTCTACGGGACTAGCTTCAATGAGCAGTTCTTC.

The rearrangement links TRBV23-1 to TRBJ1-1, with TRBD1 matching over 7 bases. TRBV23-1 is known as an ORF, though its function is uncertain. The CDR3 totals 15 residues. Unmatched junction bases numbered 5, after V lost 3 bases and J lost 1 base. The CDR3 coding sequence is TGCGCCAGCAGTCATGGACAGGCCAGGAACACTGAAGCTTTCTTT. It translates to CASSHGQARNTEAFF.

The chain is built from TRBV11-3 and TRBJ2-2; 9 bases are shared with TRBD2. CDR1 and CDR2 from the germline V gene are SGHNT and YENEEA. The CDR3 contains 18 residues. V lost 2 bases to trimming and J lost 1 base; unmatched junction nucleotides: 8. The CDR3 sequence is CASSLTSGSRGNTGELFF. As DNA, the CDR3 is TGTGCCAGCAGCTTAACTAGCGGGTCAAGGGGGAACACCGGGGAGCTGTTTTTT.

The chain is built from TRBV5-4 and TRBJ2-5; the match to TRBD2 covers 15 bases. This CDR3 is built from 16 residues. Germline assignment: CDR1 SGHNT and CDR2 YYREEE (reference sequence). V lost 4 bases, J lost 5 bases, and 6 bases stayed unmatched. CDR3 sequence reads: CASSGGTSGGRETQYF. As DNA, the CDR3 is TGTGCCAGCAGCGGAGGGACTAGCGGGGGGCGGGAGACCCAGTACTTC.

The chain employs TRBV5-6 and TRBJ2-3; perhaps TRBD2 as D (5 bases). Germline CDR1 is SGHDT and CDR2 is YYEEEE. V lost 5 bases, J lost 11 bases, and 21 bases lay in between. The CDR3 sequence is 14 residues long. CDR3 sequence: CASRHPRTGFRQYF. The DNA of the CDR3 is TGTGCCAGCAGACATCCCAGGACGGGGTTCCGGCAGTATTTT.

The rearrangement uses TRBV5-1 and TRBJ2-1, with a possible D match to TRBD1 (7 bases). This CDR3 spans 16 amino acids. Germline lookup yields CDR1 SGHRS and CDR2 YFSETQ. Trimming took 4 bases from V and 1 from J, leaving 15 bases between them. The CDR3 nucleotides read TGCGCCAGCAGCCTAGCGACAGGGATATCCTACAATGAGCAGTTCTTC. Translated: CASSLATGISYNEQFF. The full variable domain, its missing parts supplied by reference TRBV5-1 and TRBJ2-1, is KAGVTQTPRYLIKTRGQQVTLSCSPISGHRSVSWYQQTPGQGLQFLFEYFSETQRNKGNFPGRFSGRQFSNSRSEMNVSTLELGDSALYLCASSLATGISYNEQFFGPGTRLTVL.

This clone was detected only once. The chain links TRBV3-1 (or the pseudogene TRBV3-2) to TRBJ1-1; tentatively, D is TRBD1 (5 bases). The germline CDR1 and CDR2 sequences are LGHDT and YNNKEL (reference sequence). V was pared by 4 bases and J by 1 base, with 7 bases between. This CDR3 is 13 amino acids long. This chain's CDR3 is CASSPGQNTEAFF. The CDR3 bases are TGTGCCAGCAGCCCCGGACAGAACACTGAAGCTTTCTTT.

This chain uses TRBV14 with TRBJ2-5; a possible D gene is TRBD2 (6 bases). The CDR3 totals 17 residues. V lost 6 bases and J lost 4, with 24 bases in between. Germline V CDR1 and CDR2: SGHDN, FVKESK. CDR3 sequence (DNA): TGTGCCAGCAGAGGGACTGGGCCAAATGAAGAGGGAGAGACCCAGTACTTC. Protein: CASRGTGPNEEGETQYF.

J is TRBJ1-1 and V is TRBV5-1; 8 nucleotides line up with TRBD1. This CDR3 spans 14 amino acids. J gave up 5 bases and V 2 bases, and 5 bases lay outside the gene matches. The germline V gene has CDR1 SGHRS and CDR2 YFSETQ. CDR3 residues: CASSFDRGVTEAFF. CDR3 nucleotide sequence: TGCGCCAGCAGCTTCGACAGGGGAGTTACTGAAGCTTTCTTT. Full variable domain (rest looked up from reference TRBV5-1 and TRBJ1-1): KAGVTQTPRYLIKTRGQQVTLSCSPISGHRSVSWYQQTPGQGLQFLFEYFSETQRNKGNFPGRFSGRQFSNSRSEMNVSTLELGDSALYLCASSFDRGVTEAFFGQGTRLTVV.